A single sample is the source of the 26 T cell receptor beta chains below, sequenced in a study of T cells in Graves' hyperthyroidism and ophthalmopathy. Authors of the study amplified TCR beta CDR3 regions from RNA transcripts. An initial round of RT-PCR targeting the TCR CDR3 relied on the HTBI primer set. TCRdb reprocessed the multiplex PCR reads via MiXCR and lists one record per CDR3 protein. Among about 640,000 distinct CDR3 sequences listed, about a fifth were seen once. The sample comprised blood. The receptors stem from a man aged 25 to 40 with Graves' ophthalmopathy.

There are many counts of this clonotype. V and J are TRBV20-1 and TRBJ1-4, with TRBD1 matching over 10 bases. The CDR3 consists of 15 residues. V gave up 3 bases and J gave up 7 bases; unmatched junction bases: 8. Germline assignment: CDR1 DFQATT and CDR2 SNEGSKA (reference sequence). CDR3 nucleotides: TGCAGTGCTAGCCCTCTCCGGGACAGGGGTGAAAAACTGTTTTTT. This codes for CSASPLRDRGEKLFF.

A note on this clonotype: Since a much larger clone is just one base distant, this may be a read error. The chain has TRBV28 and TRBJ1-1, with no clear D. Germline CDR1 and CDR2: MDHEN and SYDVKM. CDR3 length: 14 amino acids. The CDR3: CASNLWAADTEAFF. The CDR3 coding sequence is TGTGCCAGCAATTTATGGGCGGCGGACACTGAAGCTTTCTTT.

There are many counts of this clonotype. The rearrangement links TRBV30 to TRBJ2-3; TRBD2 aligns across 11 bases. The CDR3 has 15 amino acids. Looked up from germline, CDR1 is GTSNPN and CDR2 is SVGIG (reference sequence). Trimming at V came to 3 bases and at J to 4 bases, leaving 6 bases not matched to a gene. The CDR3 region is CAWRNSGRAPDTQYF. The CDR3 bases are TGTGCCTGGAGGAATAGCGGGAGGGCCCCAGATACGCAGTATTTT. Combining the CDR3 with reference TRBV30 and TRBJ2-3 gives the whole variable domain SQTIHQWPATLVQPVGSPLSLECTVEGTSNPNLYWYRQAAGRGLQLLFYSVGIGQISSEVPQNLSASRPQDRQFILSSKKLLLSDSGFYLCAWRNSGRAPDTQYFGPGTRLTVL.

This clonotype was counted at least ten times. The V and J genes are TRBV12-3 or TRBV12-4 and TRBJ2-6; D may match TRBD1 or TRBD2 (5 bases each). The CDR3 runs 17 residues. V lost 4 bases and J lost 0, with 13 bases in between. The CDR3 bases are TGTGCCAGCAGTTCGGGGACGGGCAACTCTGGGGCCAACGTCCTGACTTTC. Its protein is CASSSGTGNSGANVLTF.

This clonotype appeared a few times. The rearrangement uses TRBV4-3 and TRBJ1-6; no firm D call. Germline lookup yields CDR1 LGHNA and CDR2 YSLEER. The CDR3 loop spans 17 amino acids. Trimming took off 0 bases at V and 0 bases at J, with 9 bases between the two ends. CDR3 in amino acids: CASSQDLGSSYNSPLHF. Here the CDR3 DNA reads TGCGCCAGCAGCCAAGATTTGGGGAGCTCCTATAATTCACCCCTCCACTTT.

This clonotype was seen a handful of times. A read error may account for a junction end that differs from germline. The chain is built from TRBV7-9 and TRBJ2-3, with no clear D. Germline-derived CDR1 and CDR2 are SEHNR and FQNEAQ (reference sequence). The length of the CDR3 is 15 residues. CDR3: CASSLEARQGDTQYF. The CDR3 nucleotides are TGTGCCAGCAGTTTAGAGGCCCGGCAAGGAGATACGCAGTATTTT.

In its sample, this clonotype was seen a few times. A much more abundant neighbour one base away suggests this may be a read error. The rearrangement links TRBV28 to TRBJ1-2; TRBD1 is a possible D gene (5 bases). The germline V gene has CDR1 MDHEN and CDR2 SYDVKM. V lost 6 bases and J 0 bases, leaving 11 bases between the germline ends. This CDR3 is built from 14 residues. The CDR3 loop is CASSLQDANYGYTF. The CDR3 DNA reads as TGTGCCAGCAGCCTACAGGACGCTAACTATGGCTACACCTTC.

This clonotype was counted only a few times. V is TRBV18 and J is TRBJ2-5; TRBD2 matches at 10 bases. With V trimmed by 2 bases and J by 3 bases, 9 bases remained unmatched. The CDR3 runs to 17 residues. Germline CDR1 and CDR2: KGHSH and LQKENI. The CDR3 is CASSPGSSGRVEETQYF. Here the CDR3 DNA reads TGTGCCAGCTCACCAGGGTCTAGCGGGAGAGTAGAAGAGACCCAGTACTTC.

This clonotype was seen many times. The chain joins TRBV3-1 to TRBJ2-1, with D tentatively TRBD1 or TRBD2 (6 bases each). The germline gives CDR1 LGHDT, CDR2 YNNKEL (reference sequence). V shed 7 bases and J shed 5 bases, with 18 bases lying between them. CDR3 size: 15 residues. The CDR3 coding sequence is TGTGCCAGCACCCGAGGGGGTAGCGGACACAATGAGCAGTTCTTC. It codes for CASTRGGSGHNEQFF.

This clonotype showed up many times. The rearrangement joins TRBV11-2 to TRBJ1-2; TRBD1 matches 8 bases. The germline CDR1 and CDR2 sequences are SGHAT and FQNNGV. The CDR3 runs 16 residues. Unmatched junction bases numbered 10, after V lost 1 base and J lost 6 bases. CDR3 bases: TGTGCCAGCAGCTTAGGAGCAGGGGGCTTCGGAAATGGCTACACCTTC. Translated: CASSLGAGGFGNGYTF.

This clonotype was seen a few times. The J gene is TRBJ2-3, the V gene TRBV7-3, with D perhaps TRBD2 (6 bases). CDR1 is SGHTA, CDR2 FQGTGA, per germline. Trimming took 1 base from V and 0 from J, leaving 8 bases between them. There are 15 residues in the CDR3. The CDR3 loop is CASSLIGGSTDTQYF. The CDR3, as DNA: TGTGCCAGCAGCTTAATTGGGGGGAGCACAGATACGCAGTATTTT.

This clonotype has ten or more counts. The chain employs TRBV3-1 and TRBJ2-7; 7 nucleotides agree with TRBD2. Trimming took 4 bases from V and 4 from J; bases not matched to a gene: 10. Germline CDR1 is LGHDT and CDR2 is YNNKEL (reference sequence). The CDR3 has 15 residues. CDR3 bases: TGTGCCAGCAGCCCTGCTTCGGGAGGTGTTTACGAGCAGTACTTC. It is translated as CASSPASGGVYEQYF.

The sample holds a few counts of this clonotype. The chain carries TRBV6-1 and TRBJ1-2, with TRBD1 identical over 9 bases. The V segment lost 6 bases and the J segment 5 bases; nucleotides outside the gene matches: 10. Germline V gives CDR1 MNHNS, CDR2 SASEGT. CDR3 length: 15 amino acids. The CDR3 sequence is CASSPRLGQGYGYTF. As DNA, the CDR3 is TGTGCCAGCAGCCCCCGTTTGGGACAGGGATATGGCTACACCTTC.

CDR3 bases: TGTGCCATCAGTGTGAAGGGCAATGAGCAGTTCTTC. This encodes CAISVKGNEQFF. This chain connects TRBV10-3 to TRBJ2-1; D gene ambiguous. The germline CDR1 and CDR2 sequences are ENHRY and SYGVKD. The V gene lost 4 bases and the J gene lost 6 bases, with 7 bases spanning the gap. The length of the CDR3 is 12 residues.

There are many counts of this clonotype. The chain combines TRBV27 with TRBJ2-7; D ambiguous. V was trimmed by 0 bases and J by 0 bases, leaving 12 bases between them. Germline V gene sequence: CDR1 MNHEY, CDR2 SMNVEV (reference sequence). The CDR3 consists of 16 residues. CDR3: CASSLSSLRSSYEQYF. The CDR3 region has the DNA TGTGCCAGCAGTTTATCGTCCTTAAGGAGCTCCTACGAGCAGTACTTC.

This clonotype was counted ten times or more. V usage is TRBV30 and J usage is TRBJ2-5, with D possibly being TRBD2 (7 bases). V was shortened by 2 bases and J by 5 bases, with 15 bases between the two germline ends. Germline-derived CDR1 and CDR2 are GTSNPN and SVGIG (reference sequence). The CDR3 totals 14 residues. CDR3: CAWSLGRGGETQYF. In DNA form, the CDR3 reads TGTGCCTGGAGTCTTGGAAGGGGGGGGGAGACCCAGTACTTC.

This clonotype was observed a few times. This chain joins TRBV4-1 and TRBJ2-7; the D is unclear. V was cut by 0 bases and J by 3 bases, with 15 bases left in between. This CDR3 is 16 amino acids long. Germline CDR1 MGHRA, CDR2 YSYEKL. CDR3 in DNA: TGCGCCAGCAGCCAAGAACCAAGCGTTTGGATCTACGAGCAGTACTTC. Amino acids: CASSQEPSVWIYEQYF.

Ten or more counts support this clonotype. The chain has TRBV28 and TRBJ1-2, with D tentatively TRBD1 (6 bases). The CDR3 runs 16 residues. The germline V gene encodes CDR1 MDHEN and CDR2 SYDVKM. Trimming cost V 1 base and J 5 bases, with 17 bases left between them. The DNA for the CDR3 is TGTGCCAGCAGTTTATCCGCAGGGGCCAACCCGTATGGCTACACCTTC. Translated: CASSLSAGANPYGYTF.

The J gene is TRBJ1-1, the V gene TRBV9; D gene ambiguous. V shed 0 bases and J shed 0 bases, with 6 bases lying between them. The CDR3 loop spans 14 amino acids. Germline CDR1 and CDR2: SGDLS and YYNGEE. Here the CDR3 DNA reads TGTGCCAGCAGCGTAGTAGCTATGAACACTGAAGCTTTCTTT. This encodes CASSVVAMNTEAFF.

This clonotype was seen a handful of times. The J gene is TRBJ2-1, the V gene TRBV4-1; a possible D gene is TRBD2 (6 bases). The CDR3 covers 14 residues. The V gene lost 4 bases and the J gene lost 2 bases, with 9 bases spanning the gap. Germline V gene sequence: CDR1 MGHRA, CDR2 YSYEKL. The CDR3 region has the DNA TGCGCCAGCAGCCCTTCTAGCGCCTACAATGAGCAGTTCTTC. As protein: CASSPSSAYNEQFF.

In DNA form, the CDR3 reads TGCGCCAGCAGCTTGTCAGGGGACCACCAAGAGACCCAGTACTTC. This codes for CASSLSGDHQETQYF. The V gene is TRBV5-1, the J gene TRBJ2-5; D may be TRBD1 (6 bases). Germline lookup yields CDR1 SGHRS and CDR2 YFSETQ. The CDR3 is 15 residues long. The V end was cut by 1 base, the J end by 0 bases, with 10 bases between.

This clonotype was detected ten times or more. The chain has TRBV2 and TRBJ2-5; D remains unclear. The CDR3 has 11 residues. V dropped 4 bases and J dropped 4 bases, with 4 bases sitting between them. The germline V gene encodes CDR1 SNHLY and CDR2 FYNNEI. The CDR3 spells CASSVRETQYF. The CDR3 DNA reads as TGTGCCAGCAGTGTCCGAGAGACCCAGTACTTC.

This clonotype appeared once. This clone may be a read error of a much larger clone one base away. The genes are TRBV2 and TRBJ2-1; no definite D call. CDR3 length: 12 amino acids. From germline, CDR1 is SNHLY and CDR2 FYNNEI. CDR3 amino acids: CASSRLNNEQSF. The CDR3 DNA follows: TGTGCCAGCAGTCGACTGAACAATGAGCAGTCCTTC.

This clonotype was picked up many times. The chain couples TRBV12-3 or TRBV12-4 to TRBJ1-1; possibly TRBD1 for D (5 bases). The CDR3 spans 14 residues. The V and J ends lost 6 bases and 5 bases respectively, with 16 bases between them. CDR3 region: CASRRQMTGTEAFF. The DNA for the CDR3 is TGTGCCAGCAGACGACAGATGACGGGAACTGAAGCTTTCTTT.

The chain recombines TRBV6-6 with TRBJ2-7, with 14 bases lining up with TRBD2. The V segment lost 0 bases and the J segment 4 bases; nucleotides outside the gene matches: 8. Per the germline V gene, CDR1 is MNHNY and CDR2 is SVGAGI (reference sequence). There are 18 residues in the CDR3. The DNA for the CDR3 is TGTGCCAGCAGTTACTCGCCCCCGGGACTAGCGGGAGATTACGAGCAGTACTTC. It codes for CASSYSPPGLAGDYEQYF.

The sample holds many counts of this clonotype. The chain employs TRBV28 and TRBJ1-4, with D perhaps TRBD1 (5 bases). The CDR3 is made up of 16 amino acids. Germline CDR1 and CDR2: MDHEN and SYDVKM. With 6 bases removed from V and 0 bases from J, the gap between germline ends came to 14 bases. The CDR3 DNA is TGTGCCAGCAGAAGAGGGGAGCGTGCAACTAATGAAAAACTGTTTTTT. It yields the protein CASRRGERATNEKLFF.